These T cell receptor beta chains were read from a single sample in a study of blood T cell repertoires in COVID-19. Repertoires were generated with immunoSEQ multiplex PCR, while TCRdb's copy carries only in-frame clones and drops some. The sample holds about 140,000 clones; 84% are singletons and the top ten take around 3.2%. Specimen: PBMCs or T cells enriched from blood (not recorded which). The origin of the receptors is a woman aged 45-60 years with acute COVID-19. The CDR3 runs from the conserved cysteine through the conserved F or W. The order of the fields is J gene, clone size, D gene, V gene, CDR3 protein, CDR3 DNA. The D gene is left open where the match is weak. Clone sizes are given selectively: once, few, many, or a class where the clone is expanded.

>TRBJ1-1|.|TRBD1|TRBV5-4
CASSLGLQGTEAFF
TGTGCCAGCAGCTTGGGGCTACAGGGGACTGAAGCTTTCTTT
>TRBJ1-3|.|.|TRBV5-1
CASSYGEETFINTIYF
TGCGCCAGCAGCTATGGGGAGGAGACCTTTATAAACACCATATATTTT
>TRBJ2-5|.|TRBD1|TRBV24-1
CATSDPGQGYQETQYF
TGTGCCACCAGTGACCCAGGACAGGGGTACCAAGAGACCCAGTACTTC
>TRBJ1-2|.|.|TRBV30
CAWDLRQTNYGYTF
TGTGCCTGGGATTTGAGACAGACTAACTATGGCTACACCTTC
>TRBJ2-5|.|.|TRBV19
CASSREQETQYF
TGTGCCAGTAGTCGCGAGCAAGAGACCCAGTACTTC
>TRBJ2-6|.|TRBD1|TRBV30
CAWTVQGVSSGANVLTF
TGTGCCTGGACTGTACAGGGGGTTAGCTCTGGGGCCAACGTCCTGACTTTC
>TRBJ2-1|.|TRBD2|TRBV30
CAWSRRLAEYNEQFF
TGTGCCTGGAGTCGGAGGCTAGCGGAATACAATGAGCAGTTCTTC
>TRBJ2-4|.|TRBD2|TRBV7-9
CASSPKGLAQNIQYF
TGTGCCAGCAGCCCAAAGGGACTAGCCCAAAACATTCAGTACTTC
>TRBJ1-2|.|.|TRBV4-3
CASSQDHSGYGYTF
TGCGCCAGCAGCCAAGATCATTCGGGCTATGGCTACACCTTC
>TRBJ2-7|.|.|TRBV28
CASSYQRTRASMYEQYF
TGTGCCAGCAGTTACCAACGGACACGGGCATCTATGTACGAGCAGTACTTC
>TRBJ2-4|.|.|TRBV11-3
CASSFYRDIKNIQYF
TGTGCCAGCAGCTTCTACAGGGACATCAAAAACATTCAGTACTTC
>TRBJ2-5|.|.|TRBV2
CASSEAGGQETQYF
TGTGCCAGCAGTGAAGCGGGGGGCCAAGAGACCCAGTACTTC
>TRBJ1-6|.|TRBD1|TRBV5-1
CASSPGQGMVESPLHF
TGCGCCAGCAGCCCGGGACAGGGGATGGTTGAATCACCCCTCCACTTT
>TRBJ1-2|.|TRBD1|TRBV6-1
CASSEAGTGTYTF
TGTGCCAGCAGTGAAGCCGGGACAGGAACCTACACCTTC
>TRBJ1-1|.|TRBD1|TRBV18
CASSPAGQNLLNTEAFF
TGTGCCAGCTCACCAGCGGGACAGAACCTCTTGAACACTGAAGCTTTCTTT
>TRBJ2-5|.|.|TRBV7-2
CASSLDTGLQAVTQYF
TGTGCCAGCAGCCTAGATACGGGACTCCAAGCAGTGACCCAGTACTTC
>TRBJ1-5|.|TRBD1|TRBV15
CATSQSTAGTGNVNSQPQHF
TGTGCCACCAGCCAGAGTACCGCGGGGACAGGGAACGTAAATAGTCAGCCCCAGCATTTT
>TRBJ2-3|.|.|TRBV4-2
CASSQDEEFPETQYF
TGTGCCAGCAGCCAAGACGAGGAGTTTCCCGAGACGCAGTATTTT
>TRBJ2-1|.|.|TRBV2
CASSLGQSPGNEQFF
TGTGCCAGCAGTCTCGGCCAGAGCCCCGGGAATGAGCAGTTCTTC
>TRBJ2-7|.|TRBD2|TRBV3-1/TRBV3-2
CASSQGLQRDSYEQYF
TGTGCCAGCAGCCAAGGACTCCAGCGGGACTCCTACGAGCAGTACTTC
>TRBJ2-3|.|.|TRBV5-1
CASSLSGALTDTQYF
TGCGCCAGCAGCTTGTCAGGGGCCCTCACAGATACGCAGTATTTT
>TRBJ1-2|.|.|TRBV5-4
CASSLQTGIGDGYTF
TGTGCCAGCAGCCTCCAGACGGGGATCGGAGATGGCTACACCTTC
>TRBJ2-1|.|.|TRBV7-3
CASSLNGGLNLNNEQFF
TGTGCCAGCAGCTTAAACGGCGGGCTAAACCTGAACAATGAGCAGTTCTTC
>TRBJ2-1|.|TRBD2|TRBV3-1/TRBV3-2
CASSQGMGSGREQFF
TGTGCCAGCAGCCAAGGTATGGGTAGCGGGAGGGAGCAGTTCTTC
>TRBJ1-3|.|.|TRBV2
CASRTVPGNTIYF
TGTGCCAGCAGGACAGTCCCTGGAAACACCATATATTTT
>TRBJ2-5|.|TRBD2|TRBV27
CASSPGTSGSVGTQYF
TGTGCCAGCAGTCCCGGGACTAGCGGGAGCGTGGGGACCCAGTACTTC
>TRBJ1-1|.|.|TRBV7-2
CASSVQGNTEAFF
TGTGCCAGCAGCGTCCAGGGGAACACTGAAGCTTTCTTT
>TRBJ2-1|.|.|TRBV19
CASSNRGIYNEQFF
TGTGCCAGTAGTAATCGGGGGATCTACAATGAGCAGTTCTTC
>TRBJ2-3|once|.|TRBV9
CASSVSRVGDTQYF
TGTGCCAGCAGCGTATCCAGGGTTGGAGATACGCAGTATTTT
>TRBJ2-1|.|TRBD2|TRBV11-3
CASSFSGKSYNEQFF
TGTGCCAGCAGCTTTAGCGGGAAGTCCTACAATGAGCAGTTCTTC
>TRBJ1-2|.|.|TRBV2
CASSGNTGNYGYTF
TGTGCCAGCAGTGGAAACACAGGGAACTATGGCTACACCTTC
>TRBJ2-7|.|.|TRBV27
CASSFASDYEQYF
TGTGCCAGCAGTTTTGCTAGCGACTACGAGCAGTACTTC
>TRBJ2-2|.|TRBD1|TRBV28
CAEGTGNTGELFF
TGTGCCGAGGGGACAGGGAACACCGGGGAGCTGTTTTTT
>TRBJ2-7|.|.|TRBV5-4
CASSLFGDEQYF
TGTGCCAGCAGCTTGTTCGGGGACGAGCAGTACTTC
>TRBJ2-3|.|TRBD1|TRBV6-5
CASKIETGSRNTQYF
TGTGCCAGCAAGATAGAGACAGGGTCAAGGAATACGCAGTATTTT
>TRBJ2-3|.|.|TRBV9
CASSVDPGSDTQYF
TGTGCCAGCAGCGTAGACCCGGGATCGGATACGCAGTATTTT
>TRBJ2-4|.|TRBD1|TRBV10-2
CASRETGEAKNIQYF
TGCGCCAGCAGAGAAACAGGGGAGGCCAAAAACATTCAGTACTTC
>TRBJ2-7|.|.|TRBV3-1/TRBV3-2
CASSQAVNSYEQYF
TGTGCCAGCAGCCAAGCGGTGAACTCCTACGAGCAGTACTTC
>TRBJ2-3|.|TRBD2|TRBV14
CASSQDPSGLITDTQYF
TGTGCCAGCAGCCAAGATCCTAGCGGGCTTATCACAGATACGCAGTATTTT
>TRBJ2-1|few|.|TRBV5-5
CASSADRPAYNEQFF
TGTGCCAGCAGCGCTGACAGACCCGCCTACAATGAGCAGTTCTTC
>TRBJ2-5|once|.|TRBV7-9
CASSRQQETQYF
TGTGCCAGCAGCAGACAGCAAGAGACCCAGTACTTC
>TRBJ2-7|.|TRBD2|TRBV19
CASSFGLAGGIYEQYF
TGTGCCAGTAGTTTTGGACTAGCGGGAGGTATCTACGAGCAGTACTTC
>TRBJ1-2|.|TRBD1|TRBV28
CASSLADRGLGYTF
TGTGCCAGCAGTTTAGCGGACAGGGGGCTCGGCTACACCTTC
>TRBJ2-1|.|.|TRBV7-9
CASSLGSRRRNEQFF
TGTGCCAGCAGCTTAGGGTCTAGACGACGGAATGAGCAGTTCTTC
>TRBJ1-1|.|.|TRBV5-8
CASPGFLEAFF
TGTGCCAGCCCGGGATTCCTTGAAGCTTTCTTT
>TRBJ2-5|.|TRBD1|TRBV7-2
CASSSGQSETQYF
TGTGCCAGCAGCTCGGGACAGTCGGAGACCCAGTACTTC
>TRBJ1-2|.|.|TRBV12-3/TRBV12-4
CASSRTEAYGYTF
TGTGCCAGCAGCAGGACTGAAGCTTATGGCTACACCTTC
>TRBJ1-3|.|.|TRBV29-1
CSVYSSGNTIYF
TGCAGCGTTTACAGCTCTGGAAACACCATATATTTT